This TCR beta chain was captured by sequencing in a study of blood T cells in healthy people across ages. A J-beta primer mix and a sample-barcoded 5' primer were used in a second PCR of about 6 to 12 cycles. TCRdb reanalysed the 5' RACE reads using MiXCR and keeps one entry per CDR3 protein. Among around 1.5 million distinct CDR3 sequences, approximately 42% were seen once, and the ten largest hold 7% to 9.5%. Germline V gene data show CDR1 as SGDLS and CDR2 as YYNGEE. The CDR3 totals 13 residues. Trimming left V 3 bases short and J 6 bases short, with 9 bases between. Source material: blood. The receptor comes from a woman between 18 and 30 years old in good health. The genes are TRBV9 and TRBJ2-2; the D gene could be TRBD1 or TRBD2 (6 bases each). CDR3 in amino acids: CASSGGTPGELFF. CDR3 coding DNA: TGTGCCAGCAGCGGCGGGACACCCGGGGAGCTGTTTTTT. The whole variable domain, remainder taken from reference TRBV9 and TRBJ2-2, is DSGVTQTPKHLITATGQRVTLRCSPRSGDLSVYWYQQSLDQGLQFLIQYYNGEERAKGNILERFSAQQFPDLHSELNLSSLELGDSALYFCASSGGTPGELFFGEGSRLTVL.